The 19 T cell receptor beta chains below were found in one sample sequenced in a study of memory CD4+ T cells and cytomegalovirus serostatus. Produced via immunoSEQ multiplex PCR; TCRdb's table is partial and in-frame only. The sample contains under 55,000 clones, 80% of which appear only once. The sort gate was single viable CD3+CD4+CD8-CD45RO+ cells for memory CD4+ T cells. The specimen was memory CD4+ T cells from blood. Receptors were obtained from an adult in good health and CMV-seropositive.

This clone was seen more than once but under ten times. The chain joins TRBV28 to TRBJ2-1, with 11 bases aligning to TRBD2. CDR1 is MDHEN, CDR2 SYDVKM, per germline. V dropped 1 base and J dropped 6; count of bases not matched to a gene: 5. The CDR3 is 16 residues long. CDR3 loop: CASSLFILAGGNEQFF. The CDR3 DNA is TGTGCCAGCAGTTTATTTATCCTAGCGGGAGGCAATGAGCAGTTCTTC.

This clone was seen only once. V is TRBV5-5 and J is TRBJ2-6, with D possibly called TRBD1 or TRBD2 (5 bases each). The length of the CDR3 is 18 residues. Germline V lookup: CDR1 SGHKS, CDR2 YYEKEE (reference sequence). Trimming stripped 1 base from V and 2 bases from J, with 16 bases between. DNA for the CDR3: TGTGCCAGCAGCTTGTTGGGGGTGAAGGAAACTGGGGCCAACGTCCTGACTTTC. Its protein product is CASSLLGVKETGANVLTF.

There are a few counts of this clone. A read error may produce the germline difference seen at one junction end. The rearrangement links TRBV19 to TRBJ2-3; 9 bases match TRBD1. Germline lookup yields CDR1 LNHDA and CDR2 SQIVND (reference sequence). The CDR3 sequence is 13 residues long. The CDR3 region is CASSIPGTGTSSF. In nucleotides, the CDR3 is TGTGCCAGTAGTATCCCCGGGACAGGGACAAGTAGTTTT.

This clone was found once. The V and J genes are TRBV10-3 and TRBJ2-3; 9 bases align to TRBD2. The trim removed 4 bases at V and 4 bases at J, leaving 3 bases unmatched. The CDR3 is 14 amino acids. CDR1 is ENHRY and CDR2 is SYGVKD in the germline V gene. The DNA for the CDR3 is TGTGCCATCAGTGTAAGCGGGAGGCCAGATACGCAGTATTTT. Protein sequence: CAISVSGRPDTQYF.

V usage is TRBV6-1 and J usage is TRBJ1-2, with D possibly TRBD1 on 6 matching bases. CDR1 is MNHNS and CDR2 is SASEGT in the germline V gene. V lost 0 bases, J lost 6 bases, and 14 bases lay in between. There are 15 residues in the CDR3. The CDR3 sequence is CASSEAGRGSNGYTF. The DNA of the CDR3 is TGTGCCAGCAGTGAAGCGGGCAGGGGCTCTAATGGCTACACCTTC.

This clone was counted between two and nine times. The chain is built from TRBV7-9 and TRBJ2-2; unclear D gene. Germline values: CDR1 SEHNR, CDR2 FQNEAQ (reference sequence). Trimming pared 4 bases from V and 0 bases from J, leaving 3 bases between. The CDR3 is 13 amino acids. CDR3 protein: CASSYSNTGELFF. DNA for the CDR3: TGTGCCAGCAGCTACTCGAACACCGGGGAGCTGTTTTTT.

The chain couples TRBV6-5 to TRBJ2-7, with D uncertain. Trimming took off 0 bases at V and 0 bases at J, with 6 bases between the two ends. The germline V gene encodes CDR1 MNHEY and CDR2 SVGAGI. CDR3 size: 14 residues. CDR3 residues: CASSYSYGSYEQYF. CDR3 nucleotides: TGTGCCAGCAGTTACTCTTACGGCTCCTACGAGCAGTACTTC.

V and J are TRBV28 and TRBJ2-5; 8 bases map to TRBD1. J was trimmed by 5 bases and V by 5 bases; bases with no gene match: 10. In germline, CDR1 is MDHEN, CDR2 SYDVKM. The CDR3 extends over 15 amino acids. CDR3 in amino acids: CASSPRTGKGETQYF. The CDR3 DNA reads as TGTGCCAGCAGTCCAAGGACAGGGAAGGGGGAGACCCAGTACTTC.

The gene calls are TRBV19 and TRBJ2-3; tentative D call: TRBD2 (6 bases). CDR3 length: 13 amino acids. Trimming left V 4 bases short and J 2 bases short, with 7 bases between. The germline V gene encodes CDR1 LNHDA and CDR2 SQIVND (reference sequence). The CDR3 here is CASSRLDTDTQYF. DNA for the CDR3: TGTGCCAGTAGTAGACTAGACACAGATACGCAGTATTTT.

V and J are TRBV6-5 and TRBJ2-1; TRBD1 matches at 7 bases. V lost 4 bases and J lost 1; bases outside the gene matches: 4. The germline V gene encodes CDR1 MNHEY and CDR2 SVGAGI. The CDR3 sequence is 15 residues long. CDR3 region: CASSFGTDSYNEQFF. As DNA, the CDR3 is TGTGCCAGCAGTTTTGGGACAGATTCCTACAATGAGCAGTTCTTC.

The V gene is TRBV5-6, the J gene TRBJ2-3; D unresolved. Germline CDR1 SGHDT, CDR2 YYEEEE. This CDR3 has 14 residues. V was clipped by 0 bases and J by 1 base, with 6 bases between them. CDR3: CASSLGVGTDTQYF. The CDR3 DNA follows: TGTGCCAGCAGCTTGGGGGTCGGCACAGATACGCAGTATTTT.

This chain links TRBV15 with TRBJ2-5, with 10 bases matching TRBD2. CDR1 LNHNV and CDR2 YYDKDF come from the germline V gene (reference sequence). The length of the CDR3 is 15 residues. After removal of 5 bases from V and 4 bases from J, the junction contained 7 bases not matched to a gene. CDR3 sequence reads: CATSRSGRAGETQYF. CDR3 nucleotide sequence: TGTGCCACCAGCCGCAGCGGGAGGGCCGGAGAGACCCAGTACTTC.

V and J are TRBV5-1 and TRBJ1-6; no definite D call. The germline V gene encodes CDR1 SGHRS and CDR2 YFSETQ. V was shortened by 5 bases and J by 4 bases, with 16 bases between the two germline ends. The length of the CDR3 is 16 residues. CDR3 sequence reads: CASREDRRNYNSPLHF. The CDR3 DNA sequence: TGCGCCAGCAGAGAGGACCGTAGAAATTATAATTCACCCCTCCACTTT.

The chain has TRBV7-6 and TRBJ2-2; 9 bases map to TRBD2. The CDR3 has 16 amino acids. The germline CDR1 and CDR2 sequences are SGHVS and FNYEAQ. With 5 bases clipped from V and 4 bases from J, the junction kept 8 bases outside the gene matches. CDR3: CASSPRASGTTGELFF. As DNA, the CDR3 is TGTGCCAGCAGCCCCCGGGCTAGCGGGACCACCGGGGAGCTGTTTTTT.

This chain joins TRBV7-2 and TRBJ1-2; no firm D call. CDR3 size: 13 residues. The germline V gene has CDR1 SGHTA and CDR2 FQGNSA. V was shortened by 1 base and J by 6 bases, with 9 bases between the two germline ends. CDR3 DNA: TGTGCCAGCAGCTTAGATTTAGGGAATGGCTACACCTTC. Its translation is CASSLDLGNGYTF.

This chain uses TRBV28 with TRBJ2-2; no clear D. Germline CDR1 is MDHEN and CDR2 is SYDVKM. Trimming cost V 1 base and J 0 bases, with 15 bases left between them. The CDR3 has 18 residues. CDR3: CASSLLIWARPNTGELFF. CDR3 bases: TGTGCCAGCAGTTTATTAATTTGGGCCAGGCCGAACACCGGGGAGCTGTTTTTT.

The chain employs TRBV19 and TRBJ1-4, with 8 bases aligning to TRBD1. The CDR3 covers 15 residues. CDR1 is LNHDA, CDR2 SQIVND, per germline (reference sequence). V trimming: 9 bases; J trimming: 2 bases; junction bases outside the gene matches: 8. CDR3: CASRLDRGTNEKLFF. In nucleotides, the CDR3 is TGTGCCAGCCGACTAGACAGGGGTACTAATGAAAAACTGTTTTTT.

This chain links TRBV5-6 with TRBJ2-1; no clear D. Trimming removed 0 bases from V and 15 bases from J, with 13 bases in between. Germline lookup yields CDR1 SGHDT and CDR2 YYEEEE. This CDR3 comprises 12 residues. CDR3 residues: CASSLAGFPGFF. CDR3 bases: TGTGCCAGCAGCTTGGCTGGTTTTCCGGGGTTCTTC.

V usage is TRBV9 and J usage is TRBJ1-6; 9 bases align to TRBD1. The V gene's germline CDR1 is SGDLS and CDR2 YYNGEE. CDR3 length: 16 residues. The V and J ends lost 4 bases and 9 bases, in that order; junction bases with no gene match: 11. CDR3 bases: TGTGCCAGCAGCCCCAGTTCGGACAGGGGTGGTTCACCCCTCCACTTT. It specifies CASSPSSDRGGSPLHF.